This T cell receptor beta chain appears in the sequencing data of a study of radiation and T cells in renal cell carcinoma. Study-level results: In nephrectomy-only tumors, top 100 clonotypes averaged around 45%, versus 54% irradiated. Compared with controls, irradiated tumors had more, larger dominant CDR3 motifs.

The V and J ends lost 2 bases and 0 bases respectively, with 7 bases between them. Germline lookup yields CDR1 SGHDN and CDR2 FVKESK. This CDR3 contains 14 residues. Profiling relied on immunoSEQ multiplex PCR, and the TCRdb table lists in-frame clones only, not all of them. The table shows about 12,000 clones, with less than 75% occurring only once. Treatment: treatment-naive control, cytoreductive nephrectomy. Treatment-naive patients without radiation supplied the control tumors at nephrectomy. For this clone: Its antigen is not identified.

The TCR sequence derives from a woman older than 75 with renal cell carcinoma. The sample was tumor tissue, taken from a patient whose treatment was nephrectomy without radiotherapy. The V and J genes are TRBV14 and TRBJ1-2, with D possibly being TRBD1 (5 bases). The CDR3 is CASSQPDTNYGYTF. The CDR3, as DNA: TGTGCCAGCAGCCAACCGGACACTAACTATGGCTACACCTTC. Together with reference TRBV14 and TRBJ1-2, the CDR3 gives the full variable domain: EAGVTQFPSHSVIEKGQTVTLRCDPISGHDNLYWYRRVMGKEIKFLLHFVKESKQDESGMPNNRFLAERTGGTYSTLKVQPAELEDSGVYFCASSQPDTNYGYTFGSGTRLTVV.